The 16 T cell receptor beta chains below all came from one sample that was sequenced in a study of human versus mouse CDR3 diversity and MHC coevolution (dated by TCRdb to the late 2010s). The library relied on the immunoSEQ multiplex PCR assay. TCRdb provides this immuneACCESS table in a form limited to in-frame rearrangements. Some clones are lacking; in checked studies, under half of them reflect an unresolved V gene, and why the rest are absent is not known. For this sample the table gives roughly 80,000 clones, of which just under 95% were detected only once. About 0.14% of the sample belongs to the ten largest clones. The sequenced sample was naive CD4+ T cells from blood. Taken with the paper, the label for cell subset or site translates to: CD45RO-negative CD62L-positive naive CD4 T cells. Every receptor here comes from a person aged 30 to 69 in good health.

This clone was seen just once. This rearrangement joins TRBV29-1 to TRBJ1-1; possible D gene TRBD1, 5 bases. Germline-derived CDR1 and CDR2 are SQVTM and ANQGSEA. CDR3 length: 12 amino acids. The germline V and J ends were trimmed by 4 bases and 5 bases, with 11 bases remaining between them. CDR3 nucleotide sequence: TGCAGCGTTGGAGGAACAGGAACTGAAGCTTTCTTT. This encodes CSVGGTGTEAFF.

This chain uses TRBV5-1 with TRBJ2-3, with 10 bases lining up with TRBD2. Germline lookup yields CDR1 SGHRS and CDR2 YFSETQ. The CDR3 extends over 16 amino acids. Germline trimming cut 2 bases from V and 3 bases from J; bases unmatched to any gene: 6. CDR3 sequence reads: CASSFASGGFTDTQYF. DNA for the CDR3: TGCGCCAGCAGCTTCGCTAGCGGGGGTTTTACAGATACGCAGTATTTT.

J is TRBJ1-5 and V is TRBV18; 9 nucleotides agree with TRBD1. The CDR3 is 15 residues long. Germline CDR1 is KGHSH and CDR2 is LQKENI. The trim removed 6 bases at V and 1 base at J, leaving 4 bases unmatched. The CDR3 DNA reads TGTGCCAGCTCGCCGACAGGGGGGAGCAATCAGCCCCAGCATTTT. It translates to CASSPTGGSNQPQHF. The complete variable domain, with remaining parts taken from reference TRBV18 and TRBJ1-5, reads NAGVMQNPRHLVRRRGQEARLRCSPMKGHSHVYWYRQLPEEGLKFMVYLQKENIIDESGMPKERFSAEFPKEGPSILRIQQVVRGDSAAYFCASSPTGGSNQPQHFGDGTRLSIL.

The chain joins TRBV28 to TRBJ1-4; tentatively, D is TRBD1 (5 bases). The CDR3 has 15 amino acids. Germline CDR1 MDHEN, CDR2 SYDVKM. V gave up 3 bases and J gave up 3 bases, with 11 bases separating them. CDR3 protein: CASSLFGGSNEKLFF. DNA of the CDR3: TGTGCCAGCAGTTTGTTCGGGGGTTCTAATGAAAAACTGTTTTTT.

The V call is TRBV10-2, the J call TRBJ2-7; 9 bases are a match to TRBD1. The ends lost 0 bases at V and 4 bases at J; junction bases unmatched: 10. The germline V gene has CDR1 WSHSY and CDR2 SAAADI. This CDR3 region has 17 residues. DNA for the CDR3: TGCGCCAGCAGTGAGTCGCCATCGGGACAGGGTCGGTACGAGCAGTACTTC. It yields the protein CASSESPSGQGRYEQYF.

This chain connects TRBV6-1 to TRBJ1-4; D is uncertain. The CDR3 sequence is 14 residues long. The V and J ends lost 5 bases and 2 bases respectively, with 9 bases between them. Germline assignment: CDR1 MNHNS and CDR2 SASEGT. The CDR3 sequence is CASSRGGTNEKLFF. CDR3 DNA: TGTGCCAGCAGTAGAGGTGGGACTAATGAAAAACTGTTTTTT.

A remark on this clone: This same CDR3 is encoded by further DNA sequences in the sample. V gene TRBV18 combines with J gene TRBJ2-5; D unclear. With 0 bases removed from V and 2 bases from J, the gap between germline ends came to 7 bases. CDR1 is KGHSH, CDR2 LQKENI, per germline. The CDR3 has 14 residues. CDR3 nucleotides: TGTGCCAGCTCACCACCGAACAGTCAAGAGACCCAGTACTTC. The encoded protein is CASSPPNSQETQYF.

The DNA for the CDR3 is TGTGCCAGCAGCCCCGGGGACAGGGGAAACCAGCCCCAGCATTTT. Protein sequence: CASSPGDRGNQPQHF. This chain connects TRBV16 to TRBJ1-5; 10 nucleotides align to TRBD1. The CDR3 loop spans 15 amino acids. Looked up from germline, CDR1 is KGHSY and CDR2 is FQNENV. The junction had 7 bases not matched to a gene; V was cut back by 4 bases and J by 7 bases.

The V gene is TRBV4-1, the J gene TRBJ1-2, with D perhaps TRBD1 (6 bases). CDR3 length: 18 amino acids. The germline gives CDR1 MGHRA, CDR2 YSYEKL. Trimming took 5 bases from V and 7 from J, leaving 29 bases between them. The CDR3 here is CASSKSWTVGRALGGYTF. Written as DNA, the CDR3 is TGCGCCAGCAGCAAATCTTGGACAGTGGGGAGGGCATTAGGTGGCTACACCTTC.

The CDR3 loop is CASARDTEAFF. As DNA, the CDR3 is TGCGCCAGCGCCCGAGACACTGAAGCTTTCTTT. The chain is built from TRBV5-1 and TRBJ1-1; D gene unclear. The CDR3 totals 11 residues. V lost 7 bases, J lost 3 bases, and 7 bases lay in between. The germline CDR1 and CDR2 sequences are SGHRS and YFSETQ.

This chain links TRBV9 with TRBJ2-5, with D perhaps TRBD2 (5 bases). The DNA end favors TRBJ2-7, so the J call may be wrong. CDR3 length equals 14 residues. Germline V gives CDR1 SGDLS, CDR2 YYNGEE. The CDR3 DNA follows: TGTGCCAGCAGCGTAGTTCCAGAGGGTAACGAGCAGTACTTC. It codes for CASSVVPEGNEQYF.

The rearrangement links TRBV5-1 to TRBJ2-3, with D perhaps matching TRBD2 (5 bases). V was pared by 1 base and J by 2 bases, with 11 bases between. The CDR3 covers 15 residues. The germline gives CDR1 SGHRS, CDR2 YFSETQ. CDR3 DNA sequence: TGCGCCAGCAGCTTGCGGGGTTTGGACACAGATACGCAGTATTTT. Residues: CASSLRGLDTDTQYF.

The CDR3 DNA is TGTGCCAGCAGCCAAGACCGGGTAAAACTGTTTTTT. Translating gives CASSQDRVKLFF. The chain combines TRBV14 with TRBJ1-4; unclear D gene. V gave up 0 bases and J gave up 10 bases, with 6 bases separating them. Germline assignment: CDR1 SGHDN and CDR2 FVKESK. There are 12 residues in the CDR3.

The rearrangement links TRBV10-3 to TRBJ2-1; 12 bases are shared with TRBD2. The CDR3 totals 13 residues. After removal of 10 bases from V and 4 bases from J, the junction contained 2 bases not matched to a gene. Looked up from germline, CDR1 is ENHRY and CDR2 is SYGVKD. CDR3 in DNA: TGTGCCACAGGACTAGCGGGATACAATGAGCAGTTCTTC. This gives the protein CATGLAGYNEQFF.

The chain's CDR3 is CASRTGADTQYF. DNA of the CDR3: TGTGCCAGCAGGACAGGGGCAGATACGCAGTATTTT. The chain employs TRBV21-1 and TRBJ2-3; TRBD1, the D gene given by the table, was not confirmed from the DNA. TRBV21-1 is described as a pseudogene. This CDR3 comprises 12 residues.

This clone was picked up one time. This chain connects TRBV28 to TRBJ2-1; TRBD1 matches at 7 bases. From germline, CDR1 is MDHEN and CDR2 SYDVKM. The ends lost 0 bases at V and 4 bases at J; junction bases unmatched: 0. The CDR3 is made up of 14 amino acids. The CDR3 bases are TGTGCCAGCAGTTTATGGGGACAGTACAATGAGCAGTTCTTC. This gives the protein CASSLWGQYNEQFF. Using reference TRBV28 and TRBJ2-1 for the parts outside the CDR3, the full variable domain is DVKVTQSSRYLVKRTGEKVFLECVQDMDHENMFWYRQDPGLGLRLIYFSYDVKMKEKGDIPEGYSVSREKKERFSLILESASTNQTSMYLCASSLWGQYNEQFFGPGTRLTVL.